A selection of T cell receptor beta chains follows, all from one sample in a study of post-analysis software for immune sequencing data. TCRdb re-called the PCR reads through MiXCR, storing one row per CDR3 protein. Among about 380,000 distinct CDR3 sequences listed, roughly 38% were seen once. Input material: blood. The receptors originated from a girl between 10 and 17 years old with multiple sclerosis. Each CDR3 is given with its conserved first and last residue. A D gene is named only where the DNA matches it firmly. Not every row has a clone size; where given, it reads once, few, many or a size class.

CDR3 DNA: TGTGCCAGCAGCGTAGGCCTCGGGGCCAACTACAATGAGCAGTTCTTC; CDR3 protein: CASSVGLGANYNEQFF; D gene: -; V gene: TRBV9; clone size: -; J gene: TRBJ2-1
CDR3 DNA: TGCGCCAGCAGCCTCGTGGGAGGACTAGCGGACGAGCAGTACTTC; CDR3 protein: CASSLVGGLADEQYF; D gene: TRBD2; V gene: TRBV4-1; clone size: -; J gene: TRBJ2-7
CDR3 DNA: TGTGCCAGCAGCGACCAGACAGGGGGAGTAGAGACCCAGTACTTC; CDR3 protein: CASSDQTGGVETQYF; D gene: TRBD1; V gene: TRBV7-2; clone size: -; J gene: TRBJ2-5
CDR3 DNA: TGTGCCAGCAGTTTTCCTGGAGGGGGGGCCTATGGCTACACCTTC; CDR3 protein: CASSFPGGGAYGYTF; D gene: -; V gene: TRBV12-3/TRBV12-4; clone size: -; J gene: TRBJ1-2
CDR3 DNA: TGTGCCAGCAGCGAAGGAAAAGAAGGATACCAAGAGACCCAGTACTTC; CDR3 protein: CASSEGKEGYQETQYF; D gene: -; V gene: TRBV9; clone size: -; J gene: TRBJ2-5
CDR3 DNA: TGTGCCAGCAGCTTCAACAACGGGGACACAGATACGCAGTATTTT; CDR3 protein: CASSFNNGDTDTQYF; D gene: -; V gene: TRBV13; clone size: -; J gene: TRBJ2-3
CDR3 DNA: TGTGCCAGTAGTATACAAGGGACAGAGCAGCAGTACTTC; CDR3 protein: CASSIQGTEQQYF; D gene: TRBD1; V gene: TRBV19; clone size: many; J gene: TRBJ2-7
CDR3 DNA: TGTGCCAGCAGCCAAGAAAGCGGAGAGACCCAGTACTTC; CDR3 protein: CASSQESGETQYF; D gene: -; V gene: TRBV4-2; clone size: few; J gene: TRBJ2-5
CDR3 DNA: TGTGCCAGCAGCCCCCAGGGACAACTGTACCAAGAGACCCAGTACTTC; CDR3 protein: CASSPQGQLYQETQYF; D gene: -; V gene: TRBV7-6; clone size: few; J gene: TRBJ2-5
CDR3 DNA: TGTGCCAGCAGCCCACAGCAAGAGACCCAGTACTTC; CDR3 protein: CASSPQQETQYF; D gene: -; V gene: TRBV12-3/TRBV12-4; clone size: few; J gene: TRBJ2-5
CDR3 DNA: TGCAGTGTTCGGGTAGGACAACGCGGTGAGCAGTTCTTC; CDR3 protein: CSVRVGQRGEQFF; D gene: -; V gene: TRBV20-1; clone size: few; J gene: TRBJ2-1
CDR3 DNA: TGTGCCAGCAGCCAACCCCCCCCCGGGGAGCTGTTTTTT; CDR3 protein: CASSQPPPGELFF; D gene: -; V gene: TRBV3-1; clone size: few; J gene: TRBJ2-2
CDR3 DNA: TGTGCCAGCAGTTACGCGCTAGCCATAGGGGATCAAGAGACCCAGTACTTC; CDR3 protein: CASSYALAIGDQETQYF; D gene: -; V gene: TRBV6-2/TRBV6-3; clone size: -; J gene: TRBJ2-5
CDR3 DNA: TGTGCCAGCAGCTTAGTGGGGACCGGGATACGATATGAGCAGTTCTTC; CDR3 protein: CASSLVGTGIRYEQFF; D gene: -; V gene: TRBV7-2; clone size: once; J gene: TRBJ2-1
CDR3 DNA: TGTGCCAGCAGTGAATTTGCAGGCCAAGAGACCCAGTACTTC; CDR3 protein: CASSEFAGQETQYF; D gene: -; V gene: TRBV25-1; clone size: few; J gene: TRBJ2-5
CDR3 DNA: TGTGCCAGCAGTAAGGGGGGGGGCCAAGAGACCCAGTACTTC; CDR3 protein: CASSKGGGQETQYF; D gene: -; V gene: TRBV6-5; clone size: -; J gene: TRBJ2-5
CDR3 DNA: TGTGCCAGCAGTCTGGACGAGGTCACCGAGTTCTTC; CDR3 protein: CASSLDEVTEFF; D gene: -; V gene: TRBV7-2; clone size: few; J gene: TRBJ2-1
CDR3 DNA: TGTGCCAGCGACTCGGGGACAGGGCAATCCTACGAGCAGTACTTC; CDR3 protein: CASDSGTGQSYEQYF; D gene: TRBD1; V gene: TRBV6-2/TRBV6-3; clone size: few; J gene: TRBJ2-7
CDR3 DNA: TGCGCCAGCACTCAGTCAGGGGGCTGGGACGGGCAGTACTTC; CDR3 protein: CASTQSGGWDGQYF; D gene: TRBD1; V gene: TRBV5-1; clone size: -; J gene: TRBJ2-7
CDR3 DNA: TGTGCCAGCAGCCACAATGGGGACAGGGTCGCGGAAGAGACCCAGTACTTC; CDR3 protein: CASSHNGDRVAEETQYF; D gene: TRBD1; V gene: TRBV3-1; clone size: -; J gene: TRBJ2-5
CDR3 DNA: TGTGCCAGCAGTCCGTGGACAGGGATGGATTTTCTTGGCTACACCTTC; CDR3 protein: CASSPWTGMDFLGYTF; D gene: TRBD1; V gene: TRBV12-3/TRBV12-4; clone size: -; J gene: TRBJ1-2
CDR3 DNA: TGTGCCAGCAGCCCGAGACGTGGTCAGCCCCAGCATTTT; CDR3 protein: CASSPRRGQPQHF; D gene: -; V gene: TRBV5-6; clone size: -; J gene: TRBJ1-5
CDR3 DNA: TGTGCCAGCAGACAGTATACGGGCCGCTATGGCTACACCTTC; CDR3 protein: CASRQYTGRYGYTF; D gene: -; V gene: TRBV2; clone size: few; J gene: TRBJ1-2
CDR3 DNA: TGTGCCAGCAGCCCCTTGGGCAGCCTCTATGGCTACACCTTC; CDR3 protein: CASSPLGSLYGYTF; D gene: -; V gene: TRBV7-2; clone size: -; J gene: TRBJ1-2
CDR3 DNA: TGCAGTGCTAGAAAGGCCAGGGGGCACGAAAAACTGTTTTTT; CDR3 protein: CSARKARGHEKLFF; D gene: TRBD1; V gene: TRBV20-1; clone size: -; J gene: TRBJ1-4
CDR3 DNA: TGTGCCAGCAGCTTTCGCGGACAGGGCGCTGGGGCCAACGTCCTGACTTTC; CDR3 protein: CASSFRGQGAGANVLTF; D gene: TRBD1; V gene: TRBV7-9; clone size: many; J gene: TRBJ2-6
CDR3 DNA: TGTGCCAGCAGTTACTCCAAACCGACTAGCGGGGGTTACGAGCAGTACTTC; CDR3 protein: CASSYSKPTSGGYEQYF; D gene: TRBD2; V gene: TRBV6-5; clone size: few; J gene: TRBJ2-7
CDR3 DNA: TGTGCCAGCAGTATCACCCGGGACAGGGATGATACGCAGTATTTT; CDR3 protein: CASSITRDRDDTQYF; D gene: TRBD1; V gene: TRBV12-3/TRBV12-4; clone size: -; J gene: TRBJ2-3
CDR3 DNA: TGTGCCAGTAGTATTGGGGGGGGAGAGACCCAGTACTTC; CDR3 protein: CASSIGGGETQYF; D gene: TRBD2; V gene: TRBV19; clone size: few; J gene: TRBJ2-5
CDR3 DNA: TGTGCCAGCAGTTACTCGATGGACGATGAGCAGTTCTTC; CDR3 protein: CASSYSMDDEQFF; D gene: -; V gene: TRBV6-6; clone size: -; J gene: TRBJ2-1
CDR3 DNA: TGTGCCAGCAGCTTAGGCCCACCAGGGGCGCGGGATGGCTACACCTTC; CDR3 protein: CASSLGPPGARDGYTF; D gene: -; V gene: TRBV11-2; clone size: few; J gene: TRBJ1-2
CDR3 DNA: TGCGCCAGCAGCGCGACTAGCGGGGGATCTCCGGGAGATACGCAGTATTTT; CDR3 protein: CASSATSGGSPGDTQYF; D gene: TRBD2; V gene: TRBV5-1; clone size: few; J gene: TRBJ2-3
CDR3 DNA: TGCGCCAGCAGCGTGGGACAGGGGCTGAGAGAGCAGTACTTC; CDR3 protein: CASSVGQGLREQYF; D gene: TRBD1; V gene: TRBV5-1; clone size: -; J gene: TRBJ2-7
CDR3 DNA: TGTGCCAGCAGCTTAGCGCCATCGTCGGGACAGGTTTACAATGAGCAGTTCTTC; CDR3 protein: CASSLAPSSGQVYNEQFF; D gene: TRBD1; V gene: TRBV7-6; clone size: -; J gene: TRBJ2-1
CDR3 DNA: TGTGCCAGCAGTCCCAAACTAGCGTGGCGAGATACGCAGTATTTT; CDR3 protein: CASSPKLAWRDTQYF; D gene: TRBD2; V gene: TRBV28; clone size: -; J gene: TRBJ2-3
CDR3 DNA: TGCGCCAGCAGCTTATCGGACGGAAGCTCCTACGAGCAGTACTTC; CDR3 protein: CASSLSDGSSYEQYF; D gene: -; V gene: TRBV5-1; clone size: -; J gene: TRBJ2-7
CDR3 DNA: TGTGCCAGCAGCGTAGGATGGGACAGATACAATGAGCAGTTCTTC; CDR3 protein: CASSVGWDRYNEQFF; D gene: TRBD1; V gene: TRBV9; clone size: few; J gene: TRBJ2-1
CDR3 DNA: TGCAGCGTTGGCAGGGCGGGGTCGTTGGGAAATGAGCAGTTCTTC; CDR3 protein: CSVGRAGSLGNEQFF; D gene: -; V gene: TRBV29-1; clone size: -; J gene: TRBJ2-1
CDR3 DNA: TGTGCCAGCAACTCGGTGGGGGCAGCTGGAAACACCCTATATTTT; CDR3 protein: CASNSVGAAGNTLYF; D gene: -; V gene: TRBV5-6; clone size: -; J gene: TRBJ1-3
CDR3 DNA: TGTGCTAGTGGCCGGGGGGTTCCCCGGGCAGATACGCAGTATTTT; CDR3 protein: CASGRGVPRADTQYF; D gene: TRBD2; V gene: TRBV12-5; clone size: -; J gene: TRBJ2-3